What follows are 21 T cell receptor beta chains derived from one specimen sequenced in a study of blood T cell repertoires in COVID-19. The repertoire was sequenced with immunoSEQ multiplex PCR; TCRdb's copy has only in-frame clones and lacks some. The sample has tens of thousands of clones; 89% are singletons. The sequenced sample consisted of peripheral blood. The receptors were sampled from a man between 60 and 70 years old with active COVID-19.

The chain uses TRBV7-9 and TRBJ1-5, with 7 bases fitting TRBD1. The germline V gene has CDR1 SEHNR and CDR2 FQNEAQ (reference sequence). CDR3 length: 13 residues. V was pared by 5 bases and J by 2 bases, with 0 bases of the junction left unmatched. The chain's CDR3 is CASSDRGNQPQHF. The CDR3 DNA reads TGTGCCAGCAGCGACAGGGGCAATCAGCCCCAGCATTTT. The whole variable domain, remainder taken from reference TRBV7-9 and TRBJ1-5, is DTGVSQNPRHKITKRGQNVTFRCDPISEHNRLYWYRQTLGQGPEFLTYFQNEAQLEKSRLLSDRFSAERPKGSFSTLEIQRTEQGDSAMYLCASSDRGNQPQHFGDGTRLSIL.

This clone was detected only once. The rearrangement uses TRBV29-1 and TRBJ1-5; D might be TRBD1 (6 bases). The germline V gene encodes CDR1 SQVTM and CDR2 ANQGSEA. The length of the CDR3 is 13 residues. V was cut by 4 bases and J by 6 bases, with 13 bases left in between. The CDR3: CSVVQGAGQPQHF. CDR3 DNA sequence: TGCAGCGTTGTACAGGGTGCGGGTCAGCCCCAGCATTTT.

Comments on this clone: Because it lacks the conserved phenylalanine or tryptophan at the end, this CDR3 is likely a read error. The DNA is omitted, as the CDR3 cannot be located on it reliably, and the CDR3 follows TCRdb's listing. The V and J genes are TRBV30 and TRBJ2-7; the table's D gene call, TRBD2, was not cross checked with the DNA. The CDR3 totals 9 residues, both ends included. CDR1 and CDR2 from the germline V gene are GTSNPN and SVGIG (reference sequence). Here the CDR3 reads CAWYDGRLM.

The chain links TRBV28 to TRBJ2-2; D might be TRBD1 (6 bases). Germline assignment: CDR1 MDHEN and CDR2 SYDVKM. V was cut by 2 bases and J by 8 bases, with 15 bases left in between. There are 15 residues in the CDR3. DNA for the CDR3: TGTGCCAGCAGTTTAGCCGACAGGTCTGAAGGGGAGCTGTTTTTT. Translation: CASSLADRSEGELFF.

This clone ranks as medium-sized. The V call is TRBV27, the J call TRBJ1-6; tentative D call: TRBD1 (5 bases). V was trimmed by 6 bases and J by 10 bases, leaving 16 bases between them. This CDR3 contains 14 residues. The germline CDR1 and CDR2 sequences are MNHEY and SMNVEV (reference sequence). CDR3 in amino acids: CASRTGTHPSPLHF. The CDR3 bases are TGTGCCAGCAGGACCGGGACTCATCCGTCACCCCTCCACTTT.

CDR3 region: CASSQDLGTRLASPQYF. CDR3 DNA: TGTGCCAGCAGCCAAGATCTAGGGACACGCTTAGCATCGCCGCAGTATTTT. The gene calls are TRBV14 and TRBJ2-3, with D possibly being TRBD1 (6 bases). The CDR3 contains 17 residues. Germline V gene data show CDR1 as SGHDN and CDR2 as FVKESK. The ends were cut back, 0 bases at V and 10 bases at J, with 23 bases in the middle.

CDR3 in amino acids: CASTDFTGAGNTIYF. The CDR3 DNA reads TGTGCCAGCACCGATTTTACAGGGGCTGGAAACACCATATATTTT. This sequence joins TRBV6-5 and TRBJ1-3, with 7 bases lining up with TRBD1. V lost 7 bases to trimming and J lost 2 bases; unmatched junction nucleotides: 8. The CDR3 has 15 residues. CDR1 is MNHEY and CDR2 is SVGAGI in the germline V gene.

This clone was seen only a few times. The chain has TRBV19 and TRBJ2-7; D unclear. CDR1 is LNHDA, CDR2 SQIVND, per germline (reference sequence). This CDR3 has 13 residues. V lost 5 bases and J 3 bases, leaving 11 bases between the germline ends. The CDR3 loop reads CASSPFIGYEQYF. CDR3 nucleotide sequence: TGTGCCAGTAGTCCATTCATCGGCTACGAGCAGTACTTC.

The CDR3 nucleotides read TGCGCCAGCAGACGACAGGGCACGCGAACTAATGAAAAACTGTTTTTT. Translating it yields CASRRQGTRTNEKLFF. The gene calls are TRBV5-1 and TRBJ1-4, with 7 positions matching TRBD1. This CDR3 spans 16 amino acids. With V trimmed by 5 bases and J by 1 base, 8 bases remained unmatched. Germline values: CDR1 SGHRS, CDR2 YFSETQ.

V gene TRBV27 combines with J gene TRBJ2-7; D is perhaps TRBD2 (6 bases). Germline values: CDR1 MNHEY, CDR2 SMNVEV (reference sequence). V lost 3 bases, J lost 4 bases, and 13 bases lay in between. The CDR3 is made up of 14 amino acids. CDR3 DNA: TGTGCCAGCAGTTTGGCCGGGGGACCTTACGAGCAGTACTTC. Protein: CASSLAGGPYEQYF.

The V and J genes are TRBV6-4 and TRBJ2-3; no clear D gene. CDR1 is MRHNA, CDR2 SNTAGT, per germline. Trimming took off 4 bases at V and 2 bases at J, with 16 bases between the two ends. The CDR3 consists of 16 residues. The CDR3 region is CASSVSAPTYTDTQYF. The DNA for the CDR3 is TGTGCCAGCAGTGTCTCAGCGCCAACTTACACAGATACGCAGTATTTT.

This clone was detected a few times. J is TRBJ2-1 and V is TRBV6-5; D may be TRBD1 (7 bases). The length of the CDR3 is 14 residues. Germline V gene sequence: CDR1 MNHEY, CDR2 SVGAGI. Trimming took off 6 bases at V and 6 bases at J, with 15 bases between the two ends. Here the CDR3 reads CASSPQGGPNEQFF. The CDR3 nucleotides are TGTGCCAGCAGCCCCCAGGGGGGACCCAATGAGCAGTTCTTC.

The CDR3 reads CASSTTGGNTGELFF. CDR3 sequence (DNA): TGTGCCAGCAGCACGACAGGGGGCAACACCGGGGAGCTGTTTTTT. The rearrangement joins TRBV28 to TRBJ2-2, with 10 bases lining up with TRBD1. The germline gives CDR1 MDHEN, CDR2 SYDVKM. J gave up 2 bases and V 6 bases, and 3 bases lay outside the gene matches. This CDR3 comprises 15 residues.

This chain links TRBV4-2 with TRBJ2-7; 7 nucleotides agree with TRBD2. Germline CDR1 LGHNA, CDR2 YNFKEQ. This CDR3 has 14 residues. J gave up 2 bases and V 3 bases, and 4 bases lay outside the gene matches. CDR3 sequence (DNA): TGTGCCAGCAGCCAGCCTAGCGGAGCCTACGAGCAGTACTTC. This gives the protein CASSQPSGAYEQYF.

This clone showed up just once. The chain has TRBV6-2 or TRBV6-3 and TRBJ1-1, with D perhaps matching TRBD1 (6 bases). The V and J ends lost 6 bases and 2 bases respectively, with 16 bases between them. Germline V gene data show CDR1 as MNHEY and CDR2 as SVGEGT. The CDR3 runs to 15 residues. CDR3 region: CASRPAWTVNTEAFF. The CDR3 DNA follows: TGTGCCAGCAGACCTGCATGGACAGTCAACACTGAAGCTTTCTTT.

The genes are TRBV10-3 and TRBJ2-7; 8 bases match TRBD1. The germline V gene has CDR1 ENHRY and CDR2 SYGVKD. The V segment lost 6 bases and the J segment 4 bases; nucleotides outside the gene matches: 5. The CDR3 spans 13 residues. The CDR3 reads CAIRDRAHYEQYF. In nucleotides, the CDR3 is TGTGCCATCAGGGACAGGGCCCATTACGAGCAGTACTTC.

The J gene is TRBJ2-1, the V gene TRBV4-2; possibly TRBD1 for D (5 bases). The V gene's germline CDR1 is LGHNA and CDR2 YNFKEQ. V was clipped by 1 base and J by 1 base, with 17 bases between them. The CDR3 spans 18 residues. CDR3 loop: CASSQGVRGAPSYNEQFF. CDR3 sequence (DNA): TGTGCCAGCAGCCAAGGGGTTAGGGGCGCCCCTTCCTACAATGAGCAGTTCTTC.

The chain has TRBV7-2 and TRBJ2-7, with 8 bases aligning to TRBD2. The CDR3 is made up of 15 amino acids. J lost 2 bases, V lost 3 bases, and 6 bases had no gene match. Germline lookup yields CDR1 SGHTA and CDR2 FQGNSA. The CDR3 loop reads CASSLAAGVPYEQYF. The CDR3, as DNA: TGTGCCAGCAGCTTGGCAGCGGGAGTCCCCTACGAGCAGTACTTC.

This clone was recorded once. The chain employs TRBV4-1 and TRBJ2-4, with TRBD2 identical over 7 bases. Germline V gene data show CDR1 as MGHRA and CDR2 as YSYEKL. The CDR3 has 18 amino acids. The V segment lost 4 bases and the J segment 0 bases; nucleotides outside the gene matches: 12. The CDR3 is CASSLLDGGRLAKNIQYF. The CDR3, as DNA: TGCGCCAGCAGCCTATTGGACGGCGGGAGACTAGCCAAAAACATTCAGTACTTC.

The genes are TRBV10-3 and TRBJ1-6, with a possible D match to TRBD1 (5 bases). Trimming stripped 4 bases from V and 11 bases from J, with 15 bases between. This CDR3 spans 14 amino acids. Germline CDR1 reads ENHRY; CDR2 reads SYGVKD. The CDR3 sequence: CAISGGGEGTPLHF. The DNA for the CDR3 is TGTGCCATCAGTGGGGGGGGAGAAGGGACACCCCTCCACTTT.

This clone was seen once. The chain recombines TRBV5-6 with TRBJ1-2; D uncertain. The CDR3 loop spans 14 amino acids. Germline V CDR1 and CDR2: SGHDT, YYEEEE. Trimming removed 3 bases at V and 3 bases at J, with 12 bases between. CDR3 DNA: TGTGCCAGCAGCTCCCAGATAAAAGACTATGGCTACACCTTC. It translates to CASSSQIKDYGYTF. Supplemented by reference TRBV5-6 and TRBJ1-2, the full variable domain reads DAGVTQSPTHLIKTRGQQVTLRCSPKSGHDTVSWYQQALGQGPQFIFQYYEEEERQRGNFPDRFSGHQFPNYSSELNVNALLLGDSALYLCASSSQIKDYGYTFGSGTRLTVV.